The clone carrying this T cell receptor (beta chain) was detected once. Its antigen is still unknown. V shed 6 bases and J shed 4 bases, with 16 bases lying between them. There are 15 residues in the CDR3. In germline, CDR1 is MNHNS, CDR2 SASEGT. The data derive from a study of cytomegalovirus exposure and HLA in healthy donors. Points from the study as a whole: Cytomegalovirus association was assigned to more than 150 TCR beta chains. In vitro work confirmed that a few CMV-associated chains recognize CMV antigens.

Sequencing used immunoSEQ multiplex PCR; TCRdb keeps in-frame clones, though not all of them. The sample contains fewer than 70,000 clones, 95% of which appear only once. The receptor's source is a woman aged 18-29 years in good health and CMV-seropositive. Sample: PBMCs. The chain is built from TRBV6-1 and TRBJ2-1; the D is unclear. The CDR3 DNA reads TGTGCCAGCAGGAGTCCCCGGAGTGGGTACAATGAGCAGTTCTTC. As protein: CASRSPRSGYNEQFF.